The entry below describes one TCR beta chain. The CDR3 totals 15 residues. 5'RACE template switching with UMIs generated TCR beta cDNA. TCRdb reanalyzed the 5' RACE reads and collapses them to one entry per CDR3 protein, without DNA. The sample totals approximately 440,000 distinct CDR3 sequences. The data derive from a study of T cells expressing NK-cell markers. Study overall: Seven of the eight sequenced donors were classified as HCMV-seropositive, and one was classified as seronegative.

The receptor was isolated from a woman aged 45-65 years in good health. The sample consisted of blood T cells: a sorted CD56 or NKG2C T cell subset, CD4+ or CD8+ T cells, or bulk PBMC T cells (not recorded which). The rearrangement uses TRBV12-3 or TRBV12-4 and TRBJ1-5; the TRBD1 assignment by TCRdb is unverifiable without DNA. The CDR3 reads CASSRQGRSNQPQHF.